These T cell receptor beta chains were read from a single sample in a study of neurological immune-mediated disorders. Using its own MiXCR run on the 5' RACE reads, TCRdb lists one record per CDR3 protein. The sample contains around 53,000 distinct CDR3 sequences, about 4% of which appear only once. Input material: PBMCs. These TCRs come from a man aged 45-65 years with multiple sclerosis. The conserved cysteine and the conserved F or W are not part of the CDR3 here. Clone size is given for some rows only: seen once, a few or many times, or a class if the clone is expanded.

length	V	size	CDR3
12	TRBV6-2/TRBV6-3	-	ASNGNRDTSPLH
13	TRBV5-1	many	ASSDLAGAYNEQF
13	TRBV27	-	ASWSWTGSNYGYT
13	TRBV3-1	-	ASSQRDQGGYEQY
14	TRBV6-6	many	ASSYSTSGVADTQY
13	TRBV28	many	ASVSGGRDTGELF
14	TRBV5-5	many	ASSLFSEGFNYGYT
13	TRBV28	few	ASKVSDPNNSPLN
12	TRBV27	many	ASRKGQGAYEQY
12	TRBV7-3	-	ASTLGGSNTEAF
12	TRBV20-1	many	SARDQVEGQPQH
11	TRBV29-1	many	SVCRTGTYEQY
11	TRBV15	many	ATGNWTDNEQF
11	TRBV7-2	-	ASSLDWGGYAF
14	TRBV20-1	many	SANSLDRGSTYEQY
11	TRBV2	many	ASKRTETYEQY
14	TRBV12-3/TRBV12-4	many	ASANRDRGEYNEQF
15	TRBV5-1	many	ASSLEVSGRAINEQF
13	TRBV28	many	ASSSSRGYQETQY
13	TRBV5-1	few	ASSLVVEGAETQY
9	TRBV20-1	many	SARDSYEQY
13	TRBV20-1	many	SATGAAPHNEKLF
14	TRBV12-3/TRBV12-4	-	ASRQGRGTNTGELF
14	TRBV7-9	many	ASSLDLSDGTDTQY
12	TRBV6-1	few	ASSKGTGGYEQY
13	TRBV5-1	few	ASSLRDRNTGELF
13	TRBV5-1	many	ASSRTGGLSDEQF
13	TRBV20-1	many	SASPPGQPNTEAF
11	TRBV5-5	-	ASSQSGGNGYT
15	TRBV7-8	-	ASSFLVYFGAGSEQY
13	TRBV5-6	few	ASSLDGRSYNEQF
15	TRBV28	many	ASSLWGTGGAEETQY
9	TRBV6-6	many	ASSPARGQY
16	TRBV12-3/TRBV12-4	many	ASSFVDRAWRNTGELF
15	TRBV3-1	many	ASSHLSSVRSYNEQF
11	TRBV6-6	many	ASRAGIYNEQF
13	TRBV20-1	many	SARGGGRNTGELF
16	TRBV12-3/TRBV12-4	many	ASSFLPGPDREGETQY
16	TRBV5-1	many	ASSLKPRGGTNTGELF
8	TRBV5-5	-	ARRGPEQF
13	TRBV7-9	many	ASSSLAGGPGEQF
15	TRBV3-1	many	ASSQAAGTWYNSPLH
12	TRBV6-4	-	ASSPGPNNYGYT
11	TRBV12-3/TRBV12-4	many	ASSFLGVETQY
14	TRBV5-1	many	ASSLGSSGTPYEQY
10	TRBV7-7	once	ASSQNPRPQH
10	TRBV5-1	many	ASAPSTDTQY
9	TRBV20-1	many	SARGGQGWN
12	TRBV29-1	many	SVDETGRVYEQF
13	TRBV20-1	many	SARTGTRGDYEQY
14	TRBV14	many	ASSLLGTSSHNEQF
11	TRBV5-1	few	ASRADGYNEQF
13	TRBV20-1	many	SAHENGAGIYEQY
13	TRBV9	many	ASSDGTGNTGELF
11	TRBV6-1	few	ASSREISYEQY